The 30 T cell receptor beta chains in this list originate from one sample, sequenced in a study of cytotoxic CD8 clonotypes in ibrutinib-treated CLL. The protocol was immunoSEQ multiplex PCR, while the TCRdb copy is restricted to in-frame clones and leaves out a portion. The sample yields over 120,000 clones, about 76% seen once. The sample was PBMCs, taken after 24 months of ibrutinib treatment. Source of these receptors: a human donor with chronic lymphocytic leukemia.

CDR3 in amino acids: CASSVGDEQYF. For the CDR3, the DNA is TGTGCCAGCAGCGTCGGCGACGAGCAGTACTTC. The rearrangement links TRBV28 to TRBJ2-7; D remains ambiguous. V dropped 6 bases and J dropped 5 bases, with 8 bases sitting between them. This CDR3 is 11 amino acids long. Germline assignment: CDR1 MDHEN and CDR2 SYDVKM.

The chain links TRBV27 to TRBJ2-7; D tentatively reads TRBD1 or TRBD2 (5 bases each). V lost 3 bases to trimming and J lost 9 bases, with 12 bases between them. CDR3 length equals 12 residues. Per germline, CDR1 MNHEY and CDR2 SMNVEV (reference sequence). The CDR3 DNA reads as TGTGCCAGCAGTTTTAGGGGTGAGGGGCAGTACTTC. It encodes CASSFRGEGQYF.

The chain has TRBV9 and TRBJ2-2; perhaps TRBD1 as D (6 bases). The CDR3 has 15 amino acids. V lost 4 bases to trimming and J lost 4 bases, with 14 bases between them. The germline CDR1 and CDR2 sequences are SGDLS and YYNGEE. The CDR3 loop reads CASSTPRGVTGELFF. The CDR3 DNA follows: TGTGCCAGCAGCACTCCCAGGGGAGTCACCGGGGAGCTGTTTTTT. The whole variable domain, filled in from reference TRBV9 and TRBJ2-2, reads DSGVTQTPKHLITATGQRVTLRCSPRSGDLSVYWYQQSLDQGLQFLIQYYNGEERAKGNILERFSAQQFPDLHSELNLSSLELGDSALYFCASSTPRGVTGELFFGEGSRLTVL.

The sample holds one count of this clone. The V gene is TRBV29-1, the J gene TRBJ2-7; D is perhaps TRBD1 or TRBD2 (5 bases each). CDR3 length: 15 residues. Germline CDR1 is SQVTM and CDR2 is ANQGSEA. With 1 base removed from V and 0 bases from J, the gap between germline ends came to 13 bases. This CDR3 reads CSVEGGSTPSYEQYF. The CDR3 DNA reads TGCAGCGTTGAAGGGGGGTCCACACCCTCCTACGAGCAGTACTTC.

This clone was recorded a few times. V gene TRBV27 combines with J gene TRBJ1-4; no definite D call. The CDR3 spans 11 residues. Germline assignment: CDR1 MNHEY and CDR2 SMNVEV (reference sequence). V lost 3 bases to trimming and J lost 4 bases, with 0 bases between them. The CDR3 DNA follows: TGTGCCAGCAGTTTTAATGAAAAACTGTTTTTT. This translates into CASSFNEKLFF.

J is TRBJ2-1 and V is TRBV7-2; a possible D gene is TRBD1 (6 bases). Looked up from germline, CDR1 is SGHTA and CDR2 is FQGNSA. V lost 8 bases, J lost 1 base, and 27 bases lay in between. CDR3 length: 19 residues. This chain's CDR3 is CASLGGRGRPFNSYNEQFF. CDR3 DNA sequence: TGTGCCAGCCTAGGGGGACGGGGCAGGCCCTTCAATTCCTACAATGAGCAGTTCTTC.

This clone appeared a single time. The chain uses TRBV6-6 and TRBJ2-2; 8 bases fit TRBD1. J lost 3 bases, V lost 2 bases, and 5 bases had no gene match. CDR3 length equals 16 residues. The germline CDR1 and CDR2 sequences are MNHNY and SVGAGI (reference sequence). The CDR3 nucleotides read TGTGCCAGCAGTTACCCGAGGGGACAGGACACCGGGGAGCTGTTTTTT. It yields the protein CASSYPRGQDTGELFF.

This chain links TRBV7-2 with TRBJ2-5, with TRBD2 matching 9 bases. J lost 5 bases, V lost 7 bases, and 5 bases had no gene match. Germline V CDR1 and CDR2: SGHTA, FQGNSA. CDR3 size: 13 residues. The CDR3 protein is CASTLSGGETQYF. Here the CDR3 DNA reads TGTGCCAGCACCCTTAGCGGGGGCGAGACCCAGTACTTC.

The chain couples TRBV7-9 to TRBJ2-3, with D possibly matching TRBD1 (5 bases). CDR1 is SEHNR, CDR2 FQNEAQ, per germline (reference sequence). The CDR3 sequence is 15 residues long. V was shortened by 2 bases and J by 4 bases, with 13 bases between the two germline ends. CDR3 sequence reads: CASSLLGEGADTQYF. CDR3 DNA sequence: TGTGCCAGCAGCTTACTAGGGGAAGGGGCAGATACGCAGTATTTT.

This chain links TRBV4-3 with TRBJ2-7; maybe TRBD1 (6 bases). The CDR3 contains 15 residues. CDR1 and CDR2 from the germline V gene are LGHNA and YSLEER. The V gene lost 3 bases and the J gene lost 0 bases, with 12 bases spanning the gap. The CDR3 DNA follows: TGCGCCAGCAGCCAGCATATAGGGGGCTCCTACGAGCAGTACTTC. Translated, it gives CASSQHIGGSYEQYF.

The chain is built from TRBV5-4 and TRBJ1-1; tentatively, D is TRBD1 (5 bases). The germline CDR1 and CDR2 sequences are SGHNT and YYREEE (reference sequence). This CDR3 has 13 amino acids. Trimming shortened V by 2 bases and J by 0 bases, and 5 bases separated the two germline ends. CDR3 nucleotides: TGTGCCAGCAGCTTAGGGGTGAACACTGAAGCTTTCTTT. Translating gives CASSLGVNTEAFF.

Only a few counts were recorded for this clone. V is TRBV28 and J is TRBJ1-5, with 7 nucleotides matching TRBD1. The CDR3 length is 14 residues. CDR1 is MDHEN and CDR2 is SYDVKM in the germline V gene. V trimming: 4 bases; J trimming: 7 bases; junction bases outside the gene matches: 7. The chain's CDR3 is CASSSDRPTQPQHF. Here the CDR3 DNA reads TGTGCCAGCAGTTCGGACAGGCCGACACAGCCCCAGCATTTT.

This clone showed up just a few times. This chain links TRBV9 with TRBJ2-2, with a possible D match to TRBD2 (5 bases). Germline V gene sequence: CDR1 SGDLS, CDR2 YYNGEE. The CDR3 runs 13 residues. The V gene lost 3 bases and the J gene lost 7 bases, with 10 bases spanning the gap. The CDR3: CASSEGAFGELFF. The CDR3 DNA reads as TGTGCCAGCAGCGAGGGAGCTTTCGGGGAGCTGTTTTTT.

The genes are TRBV9 and TRBJ2-5; TRBD2 matches at 7 bases. The V gene's germline CDR1 is SGDLS and CDR2 YYNGEE. The J segment lost 2 bases and the V segment lost 4 bases, leaving 5 bases of the junction unmatched. The CDR3 has 14 amino acids. CDR3 DNA sequence: TGTGCCAGCAGCCCCCGACTAGCTCAAGAGACCCAGTACTTC. Amino acid sequence: CASSPRLAQETQYF.

The chain recombines TRBV27 with TRBJ2-7; possible D gene TRBD1, 5 bases. This CDR3 region has 15 residues. Germline CDR1 MNHEY, CDR2 SMNVEV (reference sequence). Trimming stripped 5 bases from V and 2 bases from J, with 16 bases between. CDR3 DNA: TGTGCCAGCAGTGGGTGGGGCCCTGGGGCCTACGAGCAGTACTTC. Translating it yields CASSGWGPGAYEQYF.

This sequence joins TRBV7-3 and TRBJ2-5; no definite D call. CDR3 length equals 18 residues. Germline V CDR1 and CDR2: SGHTA, FQGTGA. V was clipped by 5 bases and J by 1 base, with 23 bases between them. Here the CDR3 reads CASSTYSLWIGPQETQYF. The DNA of the CDR3 is TGTGCCAGCAGCACATATTCCCTTTGGATCGGTCCCCAAGAGACCCAGTACTTC. Full variable domain (rest looked up from reference TRBV7-3 and TRBJ2-5): GAGVSQTPSNKVTEKGKYVELRCDPISGHTALYWYRQSLGQGPEFLIYFQGTGAADDSGLPNDRFFAVRPEGSVSTLKIQRTERGDSAVYLCASSTYSLWIGPQETQYFGPGTRLLVL.

V usage is TRBV15 and J usage is TRBJ2-3, with 10 bases that match TRBD2. Germline assignment: CDR1 LNHNV and CDR2 YYDKDF (reference sequence). CDR3 length: 16 residues. V lost 3 bases, J lost 4 bases, and 7 bases stayed unmatched. The CDR3 loop is CATSRKRGGLSDTQYF. Written as DNA, the CDR3 is TGTGCCACCAGCAGGAAGCGGGGGGGCCTCTCAGATACGCAGTATTTT.

Turning to this clone: Additional DNA sequences in this sample encode the identical CDR3. The gene calls are TRBV27 and TRBJ2-2, with D possibly being TRBD1 or TRBD2 (5 bases each). The CDR3 has 12 amino acids. Germline V gene lookup returns CDR1 MNHEY and CDR2 SMNVEV (reference sequence). The V gene lost 3 bases and the J gene lost 7 bases, with 6 bases spanning the gap. The CDR3 sequence: CASSFGGGELFF. In DNA, the CDR3 is TGTGCCAGCAGTTTTGGGGGCGGGGAGCTGTTTTTT.

CDR3 in amino acids: CAWLHRDRVYNEQFF. CDR3 nucleotide sequence: TGTGCCTGGCTCCACCGGGACAGGGTCTACAATGAGCAGTTCTTC. V and J are TRBV30 and TRBJ2-1; TRBD1 matches 9 bases. Trimming took 5 bases from V and 3 from J; bases not matched to a gene: 8. The CDR3 runs 15 residues. CDR1 GTSNPN and CDR2 SVGIG come from the germline V gene (reference sequence).

This clone was picked up one time. The genes are TRBV4-2 and TRBJ1-5; D call uncertain. The CDR3 sequence is 14 residues long. Germline CDR1 reads LGHNA; CDR2 reads YNFKEQ. Trimming removed 1 base at V and 4 bases at J, with 8 bases between. In nucleotides, the CDR3 is TGTGCCAGCAGCCAAGGGGGTTATAATCAGCCCCAGCATTTT. It translates to CASSQGGYNQPQHF.

Written as DNA, the CDR3 is TGTGCCAGCAGCTTAGGAGGGCGACAGGTTGAGCAGTTCTTC. Protein sequence: CASSLGGRQVEQFF. The chain is built from TRBV11-3 and TRBJ2-1; tentative D call: TRBD1 (6 bases). This CDR3 region has 14 residues. Trimming removed 1 base from V and 9 bases from J, with 13 bases in between. Germline V lookup: CDR1 SGHNT, CDR2 YENEEA.

This clone appeared many times. The rearrangement uses TRBV6-5 and TRBJ1-5; D ambiguous. V lost 6 bases to trimming and J lost 6 bases, with 9 bases between them. This CDR3 comprises 12 residues. Germline V gives CDR1 MNHEY, CDR2 SVGAGI. For the CDR3, the DNA is TGTGCCAGCAGCTCAGTGGGTCAGCCCCAGCATTTT. The encoded protein is CASSSVGQPQHF.

The rearrangement links TRBV5-1 to TRBJ1-1, with D tentatively TRBD1 (6 bases). V shed 4 bases and J shed 0 bases, with 19 bases lying between them. Per germline, CDR1 SGHRS and CDR2 YFSETQ. This CDR3 spans 17 amino acids. As DNA, the CDR3 is TGCGCCAGCAGCCCAAGTCCAGGGGTAGTGATGAACACTGAAGCTTTCTTT. It codes for CASSPSPGVVMNTEAFF. The full variable domain, in which reference TRBV5-1 and TRBJ1-1 provide the parts outside the CDR3, is KAGVTQTPRYLIKTRGQQVTLSCSPISGHRSVSWYQQTPGQGLQFLFEYFSETQRNKGNFPGRFSGRQFSNSRSEMNVSTLELGDSALYLCASSPSPGVVMNTEAFFGQGTRLTVV.

The table lists this clone with many counts. The chain is built from TRBV5-6 and TRBJ2-3; D gene uncertain. The CDR3 consists of 14 residues. Germline lookup yields CDR1 SGHDT and CDR2 YYEEEE. The V end was cut by 0 bases, the J end by 7 bases, with 12 bases between. The CDR3 DNA follows: TGTGCCAGCAGCTTGGGACTCGACCGGTATACGCAGTATTTT. Translation: CASSLGLDRYTQYF.

This chain joins TRBV2 and TRBJ2-1; 7 bases are a match to TRBD2. Germline CDR1 SNHLY, CDR2 FYNNEI. With V trimmed by 0 bases and J by 5 bases, 10 bases remained unmatched. The CDR3 is 17 residues long. CDR3 sequence (DNA): TGTGCCAGCAGTGAAGCGCTGGGGCTAGCGGAAAACAATGAGCAGTTCTTC. Protein sequence: CASSEALGLAENNEQFF.

This clone was detected a few times. This chain joins TRBV25-1 and TRBJ2-7; the match to TRBD2 covers 14 bases. CDR3 size: 15 residues. The germline CDR1 and CDR2 sequences are MGHDK and SYGVNS. The trim removed 7 bases at V and 7 bases at J, leaving 9 bases unmatched. CDR3 nucleotide sequence: TGTGCCAGCACCACGACTAGCGGGGGGGCCGGGGAGCAGTACTTC. Its translation is CASTTTSGGAGEQYF.

This clone was counted only a few times. J is TRBJ1-1 and V is TRBV2; 9 bases line up with TRBD1. This CDR3 comprises 13 residues. Germline V gene sequence: CDR1 SNHLY, CDR2 FYNNEI. Written as DNA, the CDR3 is TGTGAGGGGGACAGGGTTCTGGGCACTGAAGCTTTCTTT. Residues: CEGDRVLGTEAFF.

The rearrangement uses TRBV11-2 and TRBJ2-3, with 8 bases aligning to TRBD2. With 5 bases clipped from V and 6 bases from J, the junction kept 13 bases outside the gene matches. This CDR3 is built from 16 residues. Looked up from germline, CDR1 is SGHAT and CDR2 is FQNNGV. The CDR3 bases are TGTGCCAGCAGCCCCGGGAGGGTGCGACGTAGGGATACGCAGTATTTT. Translation: CASSPGRVRRRDTQYF.

The chain recombines TRBV18 with TRBJ1-5; D perhaps matches TRBD1 (6 bases). This CDR3 has 13 amino acids. Trimming pared 4 bases from V and 6 bases from J, leaving 10 bases between. Germline V gene data show CDR1 as KGHSH and CDR2 as LQKENI. This chain's CDR3 is CASSRGQGQPQHF. The CDR3 DNA reads TGTGCCAGCTCACGGGGGCAGGGTCAGCCCCAGCATTTT. The whole variable domain, remainder taken from reference TRBV18 and TRBJ1-5, is NAGVMQNPRHLVRRRGQEARLRCSPMKGHSHVYWYRQLPEEGLKFMVYLQKENIIDESGMPKERFSAEFPKEGPSILRIQQVVRGDSAAYFCASSRGQGQPQHFGDGTRLSIL.

The V and J genes are TRBV7-2 and TRBJ1-2, with D perhaps matching TRBD1 (6 bases). There are 15 residues in the CDR3. Germline CDR1 is SGHTA and CDR2 is FQGNSA. V dropped 5 bases and J dropped 4 bases, with 17 bases sitting between them. The CDR3 region is CASSGGQPGGYGYTF. In DNA, the CDR3 is TGTGCCAGCAGCGGGGGACAACCCGGTGGCTATGGCTACACCTTC.